This is a list of T cell receptor beta chains from one sample in a study of brain metastases from non-small cell lung cancer. Generated by immunoSEQ multiplex PCR, the TCRdb table keeps only in-frame clones and is missing some. The sample shows some 4,500 clones, about 82% of them seen only once. Specimen: primary lung tumor tissue. The receptors shown here come from a donor at least 40 years old with non-small cell lung cancer. CDR3s include the opening cysteine and the closing phenylalanine or tryptophan. D genes are given only for firm matches. Only some rows state a clone size, as once, few, many or a class for expanded clones.

j_call,d_call,v_call,clone_size,cdr3_nt,cdr3_aa
TRBJ1-2,.,TRBV6-2/TRBV6-3,few,TGTGCCAGCAGTTTAGGGACAAGGGGCAGGAATGGCTACACCTTC,CASSLGTRGRNGYTF
TRBJ2-7,.,TRBV6-6,.,TGTGCCAGCAGTTTATCAAGGGGTGGCGAGCAGTACTTC,CASSLSRGGEQYF
TRBJ1-4,TRBD1,TRBV25-1,.,TGTGCCAGCAGTGAATATCCGACAGGGGCAGTGGAAAAACTGTTTTTT,CASSEYPTGAVEKLFF
TRBJ2-6,.,TRBV19,.,TGTGCCAGCCTTCGATCTGGGGTCGGGGCCAACGTCCTGACTTTC,CASLRSGVGANVLTF
TRBJ1-2,.,TRBV6-5,.,TGTGCCAGCAGTTACAGCCCCGACGGCGGCTACACCTTC,CASSYSPDGGYTF
TRBJ1-2,.,TRBV12-3/TRBV12-4,.,TGTGCCAGCTGCCGGGAATACAACTATGGCTACACCTTC,CASCREYNYGYTF
TRBJ2-2,TRBD1,TRBV18,once,TGTGTCAGCTCACCGACAGGGTCGGGCACCGGGGAGCTGTTTTTT,CVSSPTGSGTGELFF
TRBJ2-2,TRBD2,TRBV7-3,.,TGTGCCAGCAGCTTAAAGGGCGGGAGGGCCGCTAACACCGGGGAGCTGTTTTTT,CASSLKGGRAANTGELFF
TRBJ1-2,TRBD1,TRBV14,few,TGTGCCAGCAGCCAACTCGGGACAGGGGCGATATCCCGATATGGCTACACCTTC,CASSQLGTGAISRYGYTF
TRBJ2-5,.,TRBV5-4,.,TGTGCCAGCAGCATCCAAGAGACCCAGTACTTC,CASSIQETQYF
TRBJ2-5,.,TRBV10-1,.,TGCGCCAGCAGTCGGGGCCAAGAGACCCAGTACTTC,CASSRGQETQYF
TRBJ2-1,TRBD2,TRBV6-4,once,TGTGCCAGCAGTGACGGAGTAGCGGGAGTGAGTGAGCAGTTCTTC,CASSDGVAGVSEQFF
TRBJ1-2,.,TRBV4-1,.,TGCGCCAGCAGCCAAGAATTCGAGACTGGCTACACCTTC,CASSQEFETGYTF
TRBJ1-5,.,TRBV12-3/TRBV12-4,.,TGTGCCAGCAGCCGCGGACAGCCTCAGCCCCAGCATTTT,CASSRGQPQPQHF
TRBJ2-1,TRBD2,TRBV7-2,.,TGTGCCAGCAGCCTCGGGACTAGCTACAATGAGCAGTTCTTC,CASSLGTSYNEQFF
TRBJ1-2,.,TRBV4-2,.,TGTGCCAGCAGCCCCGAAGGGCTAAATCTGGTGAATGGCTACACCTTC,CASSPEGLNLVNGYTF
TRBJ2-3,.,TRBV2,.,TGTGCCAGCAGTTTTATCGCGGGAAGCACAGATACGCAGTATTTT,CASSFIAGSTDTQYF
TRBJ2-5,TRBD2,TRBV14,.,TGTGCCAGCAGCCAAGGACTAGCGGGAGTCGAGACCCAGTACTTC,CASSQGLAGVETQYF
TRBJ2-1,TRBD2,TRBV15,.,TGTGCCACCAGCAGACTGGCAGCGGGAGGCAATGAGCAGTTCTTC,CATSRLAAGGNEQFF
TRBJ2-2,.,TRBV29-1,few,TGCAGCGTCCACGGGAACACCGGGGAGCTGTTTTTT,CSVHGNTGELFF
TRBJ2-3,TRBD2,TRBV5-5,.,TGTGCCAGCAGCTTCCGACTAGCGGGGACCGCAGATACGCAGTATTTT,CASSFRLAGTADTQYF
TRBJ1-6,.,TRBV6-1,once,TGTGCCAGCAGTGACCAGATCTCACCCCTCCACTTT,CASSDQISPLHF
TRBJ2-1,.,TRBV9,.,TGTGCCAGCACCCCCTCTCCCAAGAGCGATGAGCAGTTCTTC,CASTPSPKSDEQFF
TRBJ2-3,.,TRBV19,.,TGTGCCAGTAGTCGGGGAGATCGGACAGATACGCAGTATTTT,CASSRGDRTDTQYF
TRBJ1-6,.,TRBV12-3/TRBV12-4,.,TGTGCCAGCAGCCCCGGCAGGGAATCACCCCTCCACTTT,CASSPGRESPLHF
TRBJ1-5,.,TRBV12-3/TRBV12-4,once,TGTGCCAGCAGTTTGTTTAGCGATCAGCCCCAGCATTTT,CASSLFSDQPQHF
TRBJ1-4,.,TRBV7-8,few,TGTGCCAGCAGCTCCCTCGGACCGGCAGAAAAACTGTTTTTT,CASSSLGPAEKLFF
TRBJ1-5,.,TRBV27,.,TGTGCCAGCAGTTTAAGTGGGGGGAAATTGTATAGCAATCAGCCCCAGCATTTT,CASSLSGGKLYSNQPQHF
TRBJ1-3,.,TRBV28,.,TGTGCCAGCAGTCCTTCTGGCCGCGCCCCTGGAAACACCATATATTTT,CASSPSGRAPGNTIYF
TRBJ2-3,.,TRBV5-4,.,TGTGCCAGCAGCTTGAGGGGGAATACGCAGTATTTT,CASSLRGNTQYF
TRBJ2-1,.,TRBV6-4,once,TGTGCCAGCAGTGAAAAAGCGGAGGGGAATGAGCAGTTCTTC,CASSEKAEGNEQFF
TRBJ1-1,TRBD1,TRBV28,.,TGTGCCAGCAGTTCCTCGACAGGGGAAGCTTTCTTT,CASSSSTGEAFF
TRBJ1-5,.,TRBV28,.,TGTGCCAGCAGCCCCTCGGACGGGGGGTTGCAGCCCCAGCATTTT,CASSPSDGGLQPQHF